This T cell receptor (beta chain) was identified during a study of early T cells in non-severe SARS-CoV-2 infection. Across the whole study: Whole-blood bulk RNA, unsorted, was sequenced, and chains were unpaired.

In the library, individual cDNA molecules carried attached unique molecular identifiers. TCRdb reanalysed the 5' RACE reads using MiXCR and keeps one entry per CDR3 protein. Of some 53,000 distinct CDR3 sequences in the sample, around 7.5% were seen once. The CDR3 spans 15 residues. V was cut by 2 bases and J by 8 bases, with 13 bases left in between. The germline gives CDR1 SGHTA, CDR2 FQGNSA. The chain couples TRBV7-2 to TRBJ1-6; the D gene is possibly TRBD1 (6 bases). The sequence derives from an adult who was a healthcare worker with PCR-confirmed SARS-CoV-2 infection or an uninfected control (not recorded which). Sequencing input: whole blood. The CDR3: CASSLNPGVDSPLHF. DNA for the CDR3: TGTGCCAGCAGCTTAAACCCAGGGGTGGATTCACCCCTCCACTTT.